The TCR beta chain under discussion was sequenced for a study of blood T cell repertoires in COVID-19. Study context: The study drew acute and convalescent COVID-19 samples from the United States, Italy and Spain. PBMCs, B-cell-depleted T cells, or T cells were the source of the cDNA or gDNA that made up the material.

The CDR3 runs 16 residues. Trimming removed 4 bases at V and 5 bases at J, with 20 bases between. The germline CDR1 and CDR2 sequences are SNHLY and FYNNEI. TCRdb's copy holds only in-frame clones and misses some; the assay was immunoSEQ multiplex PCR. The sample consists of fewer than 400,000 clones, roughly nine tenths of them appearing once. The chain uses TRBV2 and TRBJ2-5; D may be TRBD2 (7 bases). This receptor was identified in a woman in her 30s with COVID-19, enrolled during active disease. Source material: peripheral blood. The CDR3 region has the DNA TGTGCCAGCAGTGGGGCGGGCGGGGGCGCCTGGGAGACCCAGTACTTC. Translation gives CASSGAGGGAWETQYF.